One TCR beta chain is described in this entry. The source of the sample is a study of Ad26.COV2.S vaccination and SARS-CoV-2 variants. CDR1 and CDR2 from the germline V gene are ENHRY and SYGVKD. This CDR3 has 15 amino acids. V gave up 2 bases and J gave up 4 bases; unmatched junction bases: 8. Treatment here: about 20 received Ad26.COV2.S at low or high dose, single or two shots; a few received placebo; per-sample allocation not given. The investigators took samples on day 63 after the first vaccine or placebo injection. The method was immunoSEQ multiplex PCR; TCRdb's version includes in-frame clones alone and lacks a portion of them. The table shows roughly 500,000 clones, with roughly 89% occurring only once.

This chain connects TRBV10-3 to TRBJ2-7, with 7 bases fitting TRBD1. The specimen comprised peripheral blood, sampled in a trial of Ad26.COV2.S vaccine versus placebo. The receptor was isolated from a person between 18 and 59 years old who received the Ad26.COV2.S COVID-19 vaccine or a placebo. CDR3 in DNA: TGTGCCATCAGTGAGGACGACAGGGAAAGTTACGAGCAGTACGTC. Encoded protein: CAISEDDRESYEQYV.